The rows below give T cell receptor beta chains drawn from one sample of a study of cytomegalovirus exposure and HLA in healthy donors. Assay: immunoSEQ multiplex PCR; the TCRdb copy retains only in-frame clones and omits some. The profile shows over 150,000 clones, about 81% of them singletons. The specimen was PBMCs. These receptors were taken from a young woman in good health and CMV-seronegative. CDR3s include the opening cysteine and the closing phenylalanine or tryptophan. A D gene is named only where the DNA matches it firmly. The size entry is marked missing in some rows and otherwise reads once, few, many or a size class.

d_call j_call clone_size v_call cdr3_aa cdr3_nt
- TRBJ2-1 - TRBV19 CASSIRRSNSINNEQFF TGTGCCAGTAGTATTCGGAGGTCTAATTCCATTAACAATGAGCAGTTCTTC
TRBD1 TRBJ2-3 - TRBV28 CASSSPGTGGTDTQYF TGTGCCAGCAGTTCTCCGGGGACAGGGGGCACAGATACGCAGTATTTT
- TRBJ2-7 - TRBV11-2 CASGGGQFYEQYF TGTGCCAGCGGGGGGGGGCAATTCTACGAGCAGTACTTC
- TRBJ1-4 - TRBV2 CASREAAATNEKLFF TGTGCCAGCAGAGAGGCGGCAGCAACTAATGAAAAACTGTTTTTT
TRBD1 TRBJ2-1 - TRBV6-6 CASSYASTGARNEQFF TGTGCCAGCAGTTACGCGTCGACAGGGGCTCGCAATGAGCAGTTCTTC
TRBD1 TRBJ1-2 - TRBV29-1 CSVEVIPGQAPYGYTF TGCAGCGTTGAGGTCATCCCGGGACAGGCGCCCTATGGCTACACCTTC
- TRBJ2-5 - TRBV29-1 CSVTPGSGSQETQYF TGCAGCGTTACCCCGGGCAGCGGGTCTCAAGAGACCCAGTACTTC
- TRBJ1-5 - TRBV19 CASSIYLRSSNQPQHF TGTGCCAGTAGTATTTATCTGCGAAGTAGCAATCAGCCCCAGCATTTT
TRBD2 TRBJ2-1 - TRBV5-1 CASSPLPSGMSYNEQFF TGCGCCAGCAGCCCCCTTCCTAGCGGTATGTCCTACAATGAGCAGTTCTTC
TRBD1 TRBJ2-1 - TRBV5-5 CASSPRTGEKFF TGTGCCAGCAGCCCCCGGACAGGCGAAAAATTCTTC
- TRBJ1-2 - TRBV29-1 CSAREGTLGYTF TGCAGCGCCAGGGAGGGTACATTGGGCTACACCTTC
- TRBJ2-7 - TRBV5-4 CASSLAGGTPSYEQYF TGTGCCAGCAGCTTGGCGGGCGGGACGCCAAGCTACGAGCAGTACTTC
- TRBJ1-2 - TRBV6-5 CASSYRGRGYTF TGTGCCAGCAGTTACCGGGGGAGAGGCTACACCTTC
TRBD1 TRBJ2-7 few TRBV27 CASSGGTGGWEQYF TGTGCCAGCAGTGGGGGGACAGGGGGCTGGGAGCAGTACTTC
TRBD1 TRBJ1-6 - TRBV6-5 CASSWTGSSYNSPLHF TGTGCCAGCAGTTGGACAGGGAGCTCCTATAATTCACCCCTCCACTTT
- TRBJ1-3 - TRBV5-1 CASSPGSSGNTIYF TGCGCCAGCAGCCCAGGGTCTTCTGGAAACACCATATATTTT
- TRBJ2-3 once TRBV7-5 CARRGRWGTDTQYF TGTGCCAGACGGGGGAGATGGGGCACAGATACGCAGTATTTT
- TRBJ1-2 few TRBV28 CASSLSYEEGYGYTF TGTGCCAGCAGTTTATCGTACGAGGAAGGCTATGGCTACACCTTC
TRBD1 TRBJ1-2 - TRBV5-1 CASSAGQGTNYGYTF TGCGCCAGCAGCGCTGGACAGGGAACCAACTATGGCTACACCTTC
- TRBJ1-2 once TRBV9 CASSRGVGSFGYGYTF TGTGCCAGCAGCCGGGGAGTCGGGTCCTTTGGGTATGGCTACACCTTC
TRBD1 TRBJ1-5 - TRBV4-1 CASSQPWTGNNQPQHF TGCGCCAGCAGCCAACCATGGACAGGGAACAATCAGCCCCAGCATTTT
- TRBJ2-5 - TRBV5-1 CASSLGGQLQETQYF TGCGCCAGCAGCTTGGGCGGACAGCTTCAAGAGACCCAGTACTTC
TRBD1 TRBJ2-7 - TRBV19 CASSRTDRGAYEQYF TGTGCCAGTAGCCGAACTGACAGGGGCGCCTACGAGCAGTACTTC
- TRBJ2-5 once TRBV6-6 CASSYPGETQYF TGTGCCAGCAGTTACCCAGGGGAGACCCAGTACTTC
- TRBJ1-1 - TRBV4-1 CASSQVLPGTEAFF TGCGCCAGCAGCCAAGTTCTTCCGGGGACTGAAGCTTTCTTT
TRBD1 TRBJ2-1 - TRBV10-3 CAIRQGQGDNEQFF TGTGCCATCAGGCAGGGACAGGGGGACAATGAGCAGTTCTTC
TRBD1 TRBJ2-5 once TRBV27 CASSRTHPGQGGVQETQYF TGTGCCAGCAGTCGAACGCACCCGGGACAGGGCGGAGTACAAGAGACCCAGTACTTC
TRBD2 TRBJ2-1 - TRBV6-1 CASSGHSGSSSEQFF TGTGCCAGCAGTGGCCATAGCGGGAGTTCGAGTGAGCAGTTCTTC
TRBD1 TRBJ2-5 - TRBV2 CASSGAGTGLGETQYF TGTGCCAGCAGCGGGGCCGGGACAGGGTTAGGAGAGACCCAGTACTTC
TRBD1 TRBJ2-1 - TRBV6-1 CASWIRQGRYNEQFF TGTGCCAGCTGGATCCGACAGGGTCGGTACAATGAGCAGTTCTTC
- TRBJ1-4 - TRBV5-6 CASSPSWGGKLFF TGTGCCAGCAGCCCTTCGTGGGGGGGAAAACTGTTTTTT
- TRBJ2-7 - TRBV4-1 CASSQDSLLSYEQYF TGCGCCAGCAGCCAAGATTCGTTACTTTCCTACGAGCAGTACTTC
- TRBJ2-7 - TRBV28 CASSPNGVQYF TGTGCCAGCAGTCCAAACGGGGTGCAGTACTTC
- TRBJ1-1 - TRBV13 CASSEQGSRIEAFF TGTGCCAGCAGCGAGCAGGGGTCGCGCATTGAAGCTTTCTTT
- TRBJ1-4 - TRBV4-1 CASSQSNGFDEKLFF TGCGCCAGCAGCCAAAGTAACGGGTTTGATGAAAAACTGTTTTTT
TRBD2 TRBJ2-1 - TRBV4-2 CASSQVRLAEDNEQFF TGTGCCAGCAGCCAAGTGCGGCTAGCGGAAGACAATGAGCAGTTCTTC
TRBD1 TRBJ2-3 - TRBV2 CASSQGAVGTDTQYF TGTGCCAGCAGTCAGGGGGCGGTCGGCACAGATACGCAGTATTTT
- TRBJ2-5 - TRBV5-1 CASSFGGQETQYF TGCGCCAGCAGCTTCGGGGGACAAGAGACCCAGTACTTC
TRBD1 TRBJ2-7 - TRBV18 CASSPSPAMRQGNYEQYF TGTGCCAGCTCACCGTCCCCCGCCATGCGACAGGGCAACTACGAGCAGTACTTC
- TRBJ1-2 - TRBV19 CASSTTTGAGYTF TGTGCCAGTAGTACCACGACAGGCGCTGGCTACACCTTC
- TRBJ2-1 - TRBV29-1 CSVERDLSYNNEQFF TGCAGCGTTGAGCGGGACCTGAGTTATAACAATGAGCAGTTCTTC
TRBD2 TRBJ2-1 - TRBV7-9 CASSSGGANEQFF TGTGCCAGCAGTAGCGGGGGGGCCAATGAGCAGTTCTTC
- TRBJ1-5 - TRBV27 CASSMTGGAFDNQPQHF TGTGCCAGCAGTATGACAGGTGGGGCGTTTGACAATCAGCCCCAGCATTTT
TRBD1 TRBJ1-1 - TRBV27 CASTGRGRGAEAFF TGTGCCAGCACCGGGAGGGGGCGAGGGGCTGAAGCTTTCTTT
- TRBJ2-2 - TRBV7-9 CASSLQQADTGELFF TGTGCCAGCAGCTTGCAACAGGCGGACACCGGGGAGCTGTTTTTT
- TRBJ1-2 - TRBV27 CASGYRTDSPNYGYTF TGTGCCAGCGGATACAGGACAGACTCTCCTAACTATGGCTACACCTTC
- TRBJ1-2 - TRBV28 CASSPGYGYTF TGTGCCAGCAGCCCAGGGTATGGCTACACCTTC
- TRBJ2-2 - TRBV18 CASSPRKATGELFF TGTGCCAGCTCACCACGCAAAGCCACCGGGGAGCTGTTTTTT
TRBD1 TRBJ2-7 - TRBV6-5 CASSYFPPDRVNEQYF TGTGCCAGCAGTTACTTCCCCCCCGACAGGGTCAACGAGCAGTACTTC